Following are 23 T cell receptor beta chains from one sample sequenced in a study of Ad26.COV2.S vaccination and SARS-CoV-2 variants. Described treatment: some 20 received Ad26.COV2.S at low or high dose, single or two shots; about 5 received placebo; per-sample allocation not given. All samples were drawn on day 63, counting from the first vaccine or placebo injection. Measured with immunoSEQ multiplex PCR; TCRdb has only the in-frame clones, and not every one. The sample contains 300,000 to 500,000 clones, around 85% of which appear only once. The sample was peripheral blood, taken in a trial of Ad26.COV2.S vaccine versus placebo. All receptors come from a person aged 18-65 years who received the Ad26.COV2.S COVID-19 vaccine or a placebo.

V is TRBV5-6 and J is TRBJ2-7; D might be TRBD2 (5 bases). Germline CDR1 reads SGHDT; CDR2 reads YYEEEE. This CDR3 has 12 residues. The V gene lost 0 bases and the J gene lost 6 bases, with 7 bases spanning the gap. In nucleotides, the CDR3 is TGTGCCAGCAGCTTGGTCGCGGGCGAGCAGTACTTC. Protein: CASSLVAGEQYF.

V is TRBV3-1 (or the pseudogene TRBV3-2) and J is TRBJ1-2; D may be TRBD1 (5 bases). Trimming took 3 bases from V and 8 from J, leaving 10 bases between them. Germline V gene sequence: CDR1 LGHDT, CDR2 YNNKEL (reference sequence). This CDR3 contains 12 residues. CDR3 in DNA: TGTGCCAGCAGCCAGGGGGTGGGAGGCTACACCTTC. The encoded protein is CASSQGVGGYTF.

The CDR3 sequence is CASSATGGGNQPQHF. DNA of the CDR3: TGTGCCAGCAGTGCCACGGGAGGTGGCAATCAGCCCCAGCATTTT. The chain combines TRBV6-4 with TRBJ1-5; D unresolved. The CDR3 loop spans 15 amino acids. V was clipped by 4 bases and J by 2 bases, with 12 bases between them. The V gene's germline CDR1 is MRHNA and CDR2 SNTAGT.

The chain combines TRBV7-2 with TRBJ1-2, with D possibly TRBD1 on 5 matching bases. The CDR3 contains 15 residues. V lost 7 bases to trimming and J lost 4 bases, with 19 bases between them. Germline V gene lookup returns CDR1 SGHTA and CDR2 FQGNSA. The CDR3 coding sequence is TGTGCCAGCACCCAAATTTCCGGGACCACCTATGGCTACACCTTC. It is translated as CASTQISGTTYGYTF.

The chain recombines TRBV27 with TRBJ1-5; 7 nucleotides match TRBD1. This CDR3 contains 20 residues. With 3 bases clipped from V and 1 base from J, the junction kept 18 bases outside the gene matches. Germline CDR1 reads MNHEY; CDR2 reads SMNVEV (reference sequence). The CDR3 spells CASSFLRGREVEGSNQPQHF. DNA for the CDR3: TGTGCCAGCAGTTTTTTGAGGGGGCGGGAGGTTGAAGGAAGCAATCAGCCCCAGCATTTT.

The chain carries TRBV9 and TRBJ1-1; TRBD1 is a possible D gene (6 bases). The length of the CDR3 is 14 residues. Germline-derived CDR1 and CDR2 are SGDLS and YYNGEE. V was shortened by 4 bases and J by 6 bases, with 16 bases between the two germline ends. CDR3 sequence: CASSFPTGSAEAFF. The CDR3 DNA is TGTGCCAGCAGCTTCCCAACAGGGTCCGCTGAAGCTTTCTTT.

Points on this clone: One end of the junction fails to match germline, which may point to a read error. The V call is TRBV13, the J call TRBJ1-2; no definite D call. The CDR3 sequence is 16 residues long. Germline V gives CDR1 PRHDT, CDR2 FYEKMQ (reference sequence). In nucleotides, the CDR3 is TGTGCCAGCAGCCTAGGCGGGTCAGAACTTAGAGGTGGCTACACCTTC. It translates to CASSLGGSELRGGYTF.

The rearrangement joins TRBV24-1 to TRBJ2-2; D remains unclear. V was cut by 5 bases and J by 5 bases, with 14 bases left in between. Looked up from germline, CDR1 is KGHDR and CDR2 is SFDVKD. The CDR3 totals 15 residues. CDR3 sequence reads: CATSGLWQMTGELFF. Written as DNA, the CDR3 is TGTGCCACCAGTGGCCTGTGGCAGATGACCGGGGAGCTGTTTTTT.

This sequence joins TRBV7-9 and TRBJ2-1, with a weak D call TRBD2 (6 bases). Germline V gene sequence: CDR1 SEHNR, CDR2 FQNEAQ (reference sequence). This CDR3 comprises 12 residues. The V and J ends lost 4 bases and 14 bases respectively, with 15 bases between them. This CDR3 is CASSSHWGEEFF. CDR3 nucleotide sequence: TGTGCCAGCAGCTCCCATTGGGGGGAGGAGTTCTTC.

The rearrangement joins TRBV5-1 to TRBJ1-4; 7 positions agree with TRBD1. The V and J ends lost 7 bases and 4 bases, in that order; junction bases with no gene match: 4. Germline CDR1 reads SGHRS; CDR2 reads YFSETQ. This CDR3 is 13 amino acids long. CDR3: CASQGQNNEKLFF. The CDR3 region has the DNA TGCGCCAGCCAGGGACAGAATAATGAAAAACTGTTTTTT.

The CDR3 loop is CASSYAKRGGRTDTQYF. DNA of the CDR3: TGTGCCAGCAGTTACGCCAAGCGGGGGGGCCGGACAGATACGCAGTATTTT. The chain carries TRBV6-2 or TRBV6-3 and TRBJ2-3, with 10 bases that match TRBD2. This CDR3 region has 17 residues. Trimming at V came to 2 bases and at J to 3 bases, leaving 8 bases not matched to a gene. Germline assignment: CDR1 MNHEY and CDR2 SVGEGT.

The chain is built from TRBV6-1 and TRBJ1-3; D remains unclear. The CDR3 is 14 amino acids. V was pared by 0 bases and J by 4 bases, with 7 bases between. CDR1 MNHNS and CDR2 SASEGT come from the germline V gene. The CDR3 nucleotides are TGTGCCAGCAGTGAAGCCTCAGAAGGAAACACCATATATTTT. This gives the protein CASSEASEGNTIYF.

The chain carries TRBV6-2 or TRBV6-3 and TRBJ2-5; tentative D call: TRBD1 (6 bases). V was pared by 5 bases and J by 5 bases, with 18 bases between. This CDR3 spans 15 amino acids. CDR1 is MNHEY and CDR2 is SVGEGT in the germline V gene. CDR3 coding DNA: TGTGCCAGCAGTGCCCTTTCCAGGGGCTGGGAGACCCAGTACTTC. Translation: CASSALSRGWETQYF.

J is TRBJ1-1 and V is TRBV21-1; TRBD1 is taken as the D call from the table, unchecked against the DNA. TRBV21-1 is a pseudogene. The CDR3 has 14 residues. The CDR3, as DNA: TGTGCCATCGTTGACAGGGGAATAGTCACTGAAGCTTTCTTT. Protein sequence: CAIVDRGIVTEAFF.

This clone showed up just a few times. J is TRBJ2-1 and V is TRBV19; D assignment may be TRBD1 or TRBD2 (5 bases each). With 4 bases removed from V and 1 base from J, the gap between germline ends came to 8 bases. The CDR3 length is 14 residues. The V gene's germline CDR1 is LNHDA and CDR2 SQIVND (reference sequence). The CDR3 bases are TGTGCCAGTAGTAACGAGGGGTCCTACAATGAGCAGTTCTTC. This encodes CASSNEGSYNEQFF.

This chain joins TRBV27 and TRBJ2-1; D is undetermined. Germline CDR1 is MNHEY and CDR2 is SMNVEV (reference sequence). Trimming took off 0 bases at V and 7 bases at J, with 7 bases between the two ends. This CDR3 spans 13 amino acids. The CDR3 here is CASSLSSGNEQFF. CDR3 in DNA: TGTGCCAGCAGTTTATCGTCCGGGAATGAGCAGTTCTTC.

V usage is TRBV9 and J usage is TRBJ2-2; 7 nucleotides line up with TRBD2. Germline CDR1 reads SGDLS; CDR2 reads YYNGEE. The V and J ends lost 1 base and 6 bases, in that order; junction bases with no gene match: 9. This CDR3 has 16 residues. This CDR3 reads CASSVRLARHSGELFF. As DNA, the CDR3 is TGTGCCAGCAGCGTAAGACTAGCCCGCCATTCCGGGGAGCTGTTTTTT.

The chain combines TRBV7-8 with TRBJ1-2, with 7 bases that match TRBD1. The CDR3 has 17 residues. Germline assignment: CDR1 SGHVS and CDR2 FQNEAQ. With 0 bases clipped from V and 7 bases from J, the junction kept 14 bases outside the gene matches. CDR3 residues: CASSLARTGLRRSGYTF. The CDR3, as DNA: TGTGCCAGCAGCTTAGCCCGGACAGGTTTAAGACGGAGTGGCTACACCTTC.

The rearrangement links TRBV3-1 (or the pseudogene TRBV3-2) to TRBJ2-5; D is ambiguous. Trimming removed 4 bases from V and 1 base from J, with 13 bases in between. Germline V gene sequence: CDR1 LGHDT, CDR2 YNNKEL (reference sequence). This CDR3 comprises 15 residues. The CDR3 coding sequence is TGTGCCAGCAGCCCGGACCTAGGGCCCCAAGAGACCCAGTACTTC. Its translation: CASSPDLGPQETQYF.

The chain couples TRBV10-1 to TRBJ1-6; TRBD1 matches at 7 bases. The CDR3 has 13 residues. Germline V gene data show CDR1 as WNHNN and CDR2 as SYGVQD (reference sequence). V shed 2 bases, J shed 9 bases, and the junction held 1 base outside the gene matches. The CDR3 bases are TGCGCCAGCAGTGAGGCAGGGGGTTCACCCCTCCACTTT. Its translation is CASSEAGGSPLHF.

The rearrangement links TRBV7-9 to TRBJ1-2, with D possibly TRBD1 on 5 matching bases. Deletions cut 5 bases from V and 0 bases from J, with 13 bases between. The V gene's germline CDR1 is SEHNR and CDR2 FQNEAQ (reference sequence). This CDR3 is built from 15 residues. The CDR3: CASSPQGGPNYGYTF. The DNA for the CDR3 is TGTGCCAGCAGCCCGCAGGGAGGGCCTAACTATGGCTACACCTTC. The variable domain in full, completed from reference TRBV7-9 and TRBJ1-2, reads DTGVSQNPRHKITKRGQNVTFRCDPISEHNRLYWYRQTLGQGPEFLTYFQNEAQLEKSRLLSDRFSAERPKGSFSTLEIQRTEQGDSAMYLCASSPQGGPNYGYTFGSGTRLTVV.

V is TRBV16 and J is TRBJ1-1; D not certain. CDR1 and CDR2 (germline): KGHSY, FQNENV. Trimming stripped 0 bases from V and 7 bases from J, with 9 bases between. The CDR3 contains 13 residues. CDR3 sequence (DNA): TGTGCCAGCAGCCAATCACCGGCCATTGAAGCTTTCTTT. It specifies CASSQSPAIEAFF.

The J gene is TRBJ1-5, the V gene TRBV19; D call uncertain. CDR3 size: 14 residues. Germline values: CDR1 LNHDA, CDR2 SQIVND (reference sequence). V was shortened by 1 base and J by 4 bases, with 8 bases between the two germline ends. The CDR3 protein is CASSIGLGNQPQHF. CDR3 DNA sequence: TGTGCCAGTAGTATAGGGCTAGGGAATCAGCCCCAGCATTTT.